These T cell receptor beta chains were read from a single sample in a study of cytomegalovirus exposure and HLA in healthy donors. Assay: immunoSEQ multiplex PCR; the TCRdb copy retains only in-frame clones and omits some. The sample consists of roughly 170,000 clones, 77% of them appearing once. Sequences were obtained from PBMCs. These receptors were obtained from a woman in her 30s in good health and CMV-seropositive. The CDR3 runs from the conserved cysteine through the conserved F or W. D genes are given only for firm matches. The size of a clone is reported for some rows only, either as once, few or many, or as a class for expanded clones.

>TRBD1|TRBV4-3|TRBJ2-1|NA
TGCGCCAGCAGCCAAGATTACAGGGGGGTGAATGAGCAGTTCTTC
CASSQDYRGVNEQFF
>NA|TRBV5-1|TRBJ1-1|NA
TGCGCCAGCAGCTGGGAACAGGGGAACACTGAAGCTTTCTTT
CASSWEQGNTEAFF
>TRBD2|TRBV19|TRBJ2-7|few
TGTGCCAGTAGTCCGTATAGCGGGGGCCCCTACGAGCAGTACTTC
CASSPYSGGPYEQYF
>TRBD1|TRBV19|TRBJ1-5|NA
TGTGCCAGTAGGGCACAGGGGGCGCATACAGAGCCCCAGCATTTT
CASRAQGAHTEPQHF
>TRBD2|TRBV18|TRBJ2-7|few
TGTGCCAGCTCTTCAACTAGCGGGAGGGTAGGCGAGCAGTACTTC
CASSSTSGRVGEQYF
>NA|TRBV27|TRBJ2-7|NA
TGTGCCAGCAGGGACAGAAGATACGAGCAGTACTTC
CASRDRRYEQYF
>TRBD1|TRBV10-3|TRBJ1-2|NA
TGTGCCATCGCTGGGGGGACAGGGGACTATGGCTACACCTTC
CAIAGGTGDYGYTF
>TRBD2|TRBV5-1|TRBJ2-1|NA
TGCGCCAGCAGCTTGGTGGGACTAGCTCAGAGGGGCAATGAGCAGTTCTTC
CASSLVGLAQRGNEQFF
>NA|TRBV27|TRBJ2-6|NA
TGTGCCACAAAATCCTCTGGGGCCAACGTCCTGACTTTC
CATKSSGANVLTF
>TRBD1|TRBV6-1|TRBJ1-1|NA
TGTGCCAGCTCTAGGACAGGGCCTGAGACTGAAGCTTTCTTT
CASSRTGPETEAFF
>TRBD1|TRBV15|TRBJ2-7|NA
TGTGCCACCAGCAGAGATCAGTTGGGGGACAGAAGCTACGAGCAGTACTTC
CATSRDQLGDRSYEQYF
>TRBD1|TRBV6-1|TRBJ1-1|NA
TGTGCCAGCAGTGACCTACACCCCAGGGGGACGGAAGCTTTCTTT
CASSDLHPRGTEAFF
>TRBD1|TRBV7-9|TRBJ1-3|NA
TGTGCCAGCAGCCGTCTGACAGGGAACAAAGGGGACACCATATATTTT
CASSRLTGNKGDTIYF
>TRBD2|TRBV6-5|TRBJ2-7|NA
TGTGCCAGCAAGCCCGGGGGGATCTACGAGCAGTACTTC
CASKPGGIYEQYF
>NA|TRBV9|TRBJ2-1|NA
TGTGCCAGCAGTGCAGAGGGAGGTCTTTTGAATGAGCAGTTCTTC
CASSAEGGLLNEQFF
>TRBD1|TRBV4-2|TRBJ1-1|NA
TGTGCCAGCAGCCAAGATGGGGCCAACCAGGGGGCCTGGGACGCTTTCTTT
CASSQDGANQGAWDAFF
>TRBD2|TRBV7-2|TRBJ2-1|NA
TGTGCCAGCAGCTCGACTAGCGAATCGGAGCAGTTCTTC
CASSSTSESEQFF
>NA|TRBV9|TRBJ1-1|NA
TGTGCCAGCAGCGTCAGAGGGAACACTGAAGCTTTCTTT
CASSVRGNTEAFF
>TRBD2|TRBV2|TRBJ2-5|NA
TGTGCCAGCAGCTCGGGACTAGCGTTCGGAGAGACCCAGTACTTC
CASSSGLAFGETQYF
>NA|TRBV6-5|TRBJ1-2|few
TGTGCCAGCAGCCCCGGGTCGAACTATGGCTACACCTTC
CASSPGSNYGYTF
>NA|TRBV28|TRBJ2-3|once
TGTGCCAGCAGTTTGACGGGGGTTCCGGATACGCAGTATTTT
CASSLTGVPDTQYF
>TRBD1|TRBV7-3|TRBJ2-7|NA
TGTGCCAGCAGCGAGACAGGGGGCATTTACGAGCAGTACTTC
CASSETGGIYEQYF
>TRBD1|TRBV28|TRBJ1-2|NA
TGTGCCAGCAGGTCGGGACAGGGGGAGGGCTACACCTTC
CASRSGQGEGYTF
>TRBD2|TRBV5-4|TRBJ2-5|NA
TGTGCCAGCAGCTCACTAGCGGGAGAAGAGACCCAGTACTTC
CASSSLAGEETQYF